This is a list of T cell receptor beta chains from one sample in a study of cytomegalovirus exposure and HLA in healthy donors. Assay: immunoSEQ multiplex PCR; the TCRdb copy retains only in-frame clones and omits some. This table has fewer than 200,000 clones, approximately 80% appearing once. The sample was PBMCs. Every receptor here comes from a woman between 45 and 65 years old in good health and CMV-seronegative. The CDR3 runs from the conserved cysteine through the conserved F or W. Fields, in order: clone size, CDR3 length, J gene, D gene, V gene, CDR3 protein, CDR3 DNA. A D gene is named only where the DNA matches it firmly. Clone size, where shown, is once, few, many, or a class for clones that have expanded.

clone size: NA; CDR3 length: 13; J gene: TRBJ1-1; D gene: NA; V gene: TRBV6-1; CDR3 protein: CASRAQGNTEAFF; CDR3 DNA: TGTGCCAGCAGGGCACAGGGGAACACTGAAGCTTTCTTT
clone size: NA; CDR3 length: 16; J gene: TRBJ2-1; D gene: NA; V gene: TRBV5-1; CDR3 protein: CASSLGMASEYNEQFF; CDR3 DNA: TGCGCCAGCAGCTTGGGGATGGCTAGCGAGTACAATGAGCAGTTCTTC
clone size: few; CDR3 length: 15; J gene: TRBJ2-5; D gene: NA; V gene: TRBV5-4; CDR3 protein: CASSPVLGREETQYF; CDR3 DNA: TGTGCCAGCAGCCCGGTCCTGGGCAGGGAAGAGACCCAGTACTTC
clone size: NA; CDR3 length: 17; J gene: TRBJ2-3; D gene: TRBD2; V gene: TRBV4-1; CDR3 protein: CASSPRVVAGSPDTQYF; CDR3 DNA: TGCGCCAGCAGCCCCCGAGTGGTAGCGGGATCTCCAGATACGCAGTATTTT
clone size: once; CDR3 length: 15; J gene: TRBJ2-1; D gene: NA; V gene: TRBV5-1; CDR3 protein: CASSLYGGSYNEQFF; CDR3 DNA: TGCGCCAGCAGCTTGTACGGGGGCTCCTACAATGAGCAGTTCTTC
clone size: NA; CDR3 length: 14; J gene: TRBJ2-5; D gene: TRBD1; V gene: TRBV19; CDR3 protein: CASSQTGVQETQYF; CDR3 DNA: TGTGCCAGTAGTCAAACAGGGGTCCAAGAGACCCAGTACTTC
clone size: NA; CDR3 length: 14; J gene: TRBJ1-2; D gene: NA; V gene: TRBV6-1; CDR3 protein: CASTSAPALNGYTF; CDR3 DNA: TGTGCCAGCACATCGGCCCCAGCGTTGAACGGCTACACCTTC
clone size: NA; CDR3 length: 13; J gene: TRBJ1-1; D gene: NA; V gene: TRBV7-8; CDR3 protein: CASSLVLNTEAFF; CDR3 DNA: TGTGCCAGCAGCTTAGTCTTGAACACTGAAGCTTTCTTT
clone size: NA; CDR3 length: 13; J gene: TRBJ2-5; D gene: NA; V gene: TRBV27; CDR3 protein: CASKKMSVETQYF; CDR3 DNA: TGTGCCAGCAAGAAAATGTCGGTAGAGACCCAGTACTTC
clone size: once; CDR3 length: 21; J gene: TRBJ1-5; D gene: NA; V gene: TRBV7-5; CDR3 protein: CARSSQCRDTGNVISNQPQHF; CDR3 DNA: TGTGCCAGAAGCTCCCAATGCCGTGATACAGGGAACGTAATCAGCAATCAGCCCCAGCATTTT
clone size: NA; CDR3 length: 14; J gene: TRBJ1-2; D gene: TRBD1; V gene: TRBV6-5; CDR3 protein: CASSPDREDYGYTF; CDR3 DNA: TGTGCCAGCAGTCCTGACAGGGAAGACTATGGCTACACCTTC
clone size: once; CDR3 length: 14; J gene: TRBJ1-5; D gene: NA; V gene: TRBV15; CDR3 protein: CATSRVSGNQPQHF; CDR3 DNA: TGTGCCACCAGCAGAGTTTCCGGCAATCAGCCCCAGCATTTT
clone size: NA; CDR3 length: 13; J gene: TRBJ1-1; D gene: TRBD1; V gene: TRBV7-3; CDR3 protein: CASSWTGVAEAFF; CDR3 DNA: TGTGCCAGCAGCTGGACAGGAGTCGCTGAAGCTTTCTTT
clone size: few; CDR3 length: 14; J gene: TRBJ2-2; D gene: NA; V gene: TRBV9; CDR3 protein: CASSSRVNTGELFF; CDR3 DNA: TGTGCCAGCAGCTCCCGGGTGAACACCGGGGAGCTGTTTTTT
clone size: NA; CDR3 length: 14; J gene: TRBJ1-2; D gene: TRBD1; V gene: TRBV5-1; CDR3 protein: CASSPDRGDYGYTF; CDR3 DNA: TGCGCCAGCAGCCCGGACAGGGGCGACTATGGCTACACCTTC
clone size: NA; CDR3 length: 16; J gene: TRBJ2-7; D gene: TRBD2; V gene: TRBV2; CDR3 protein: CASSDLGLAGGDEQYF; CDR3 DNA: TGTGCCAGCAGTGACCTTGGACTAGCTGGAGGCGACGAGCAGTACTTC
clone size: once; CDR3 length: 15; J gene: TRBJ2-1; D gene: TRBD2; V gene: TRBV4-2; CDR3 protein: CASSGTREGYNEQFF; CDR3 DNA: TGTGCCAGCAGCGGTACGCGGGAGGGGTACAATGAGCAGTTCTTC
clone size: NA; CDR3 length: 16; J gene: TRBJ1-2; D gene: TRBD1; V gene: TRBV19; CDR3 protein: CASSRSRDRGYYGYTF; CDR3 DNA: TGTGCCAGCTCCCGATCACGGGACAGGGGGTACTATGGCTACACCTTC
clone size: NA; CDR3 length: 16; J gene: TRBJ2-1; D gene: NA; V gene: TRBV6-6; CDR3 protein: CASSPLRASSYNEQFF; CDR3 DNA: TGTGCCAGCAGCCCTCTCAGGGCGAGCTCCTACAATGAGCAGTTCTTC
clone size: NA; CDR3 length: 16; J gene: TRBJ2-1; D gene: TRBD2; V gene: TRBV28; CDR3 protein: CASSSPRLAGLLEQFF; CDR3 DNA: TGTGCCAGCAGTTCCCCCCGACTAGCGGGACTCCTTGAGCAGTTCTTC
clone size: NA; CDR3 length: 16; J gene: TRBJ1-5; D gene: TRBD1; V gene: TRBV5-1; CDR3 protein: CASSLGGTGDSSAQHF; CDR3 DNA: TGCGCCAGCAGCTTGGGAGGGACAGGGGATTCCTCGGCCCAGCATTTT
clone size: NA; CDR3 length: 14; J gene: TRBJ2-7; D gene: NA; V gene: TRBV29-1; CDR3 protein: CSVLAFGTDYEQYF; CDR3 DNA: TGCAGCGTTCTCGCGTTCGGCACAGACTACGAGCAGTACTTC
clone size: NA; CDR3 length: 16; J gene: TRBJ2-3; D gene: NA; V gene: TRBV9; CDR3 protein: CASGHPRGATTDTQYF; CDR3 DNA: TGTGCCAGCGGCCACCCCCGGGGGGCTACAACAGATACGCAGTATTTT
clone size: NA; CDR3 length: 14; J gene: TRBJ1-4; D gene: TRBD1; V gene: TRBV15; CDR3 protein: CATSRKTGGLKLFF; CDR3 DNA: TGTGCCACCAGCAGGAAGACAGGGGGCTTGAAACTGTTTTTT
clone size: few; CDR3 length: 16; J gene: TRBJ2-7; D gene: NA; V gene: TRBV29-1; CDR3 protein: CSVEDWLADSSYEQYF; CDR3 DNA: TGCAGCGTTGAAGATTGGCTCGCCGACAGCTCCTACGAGCAGTACTTC
clone size: NA; CDR3 length: 16; J gene: TRBJ2-3; D gene: NA; V gene: TRBV10-3; CDR3 protein: CAISERTGIGTDTQYF; CDR3 DNA: TGTGCCATCAGTGAGCGGACGGGGATTGGCACAGATACGCAGTATTTT
clone size: NA; CDR3 length: 14; J gene: TRBJ2-3; D gene: TRBD2; V gene: TRBV11-3; CDR3 protein: CASSWRGSTDTQYF; CDR3 DNA: TGTGCCAGCAGCTGGCGGGGGAGCACAGATACGCAGTATTTT
clone size: NA; CDR3 length: 14; J gene: TRBJ1-2; D gene: TRBD1; V gene: TRBV27; CDR3 protein: CASSRQGSDYGYTF; CDR3 DNA: TGTGCCAGCAGCCGACAGGGTTCGGACTATGGCTACACCTTC
clone size: NA; CDR3 length: 13; J gene: TRBJ2-7; D gene: NA; V gene: TRBV6-1; CDR3 protein: CASSDLLKEEQYF; CDR3 DNA: TGTGCCAGCAGTGATCTTCTTAAGGAGGAGCAGTACTTC
clone size: NA; CDR3 length: 14; J gene: TRBJ1-4; D gene: NA; V gene: TRBV2; CDR3 protein: CASSDRVGGEKLFF; CDR3 DNA: TGTGCCAGCAGTGACCGGGTAGGGGGAGAAAAACTGTTTTTT
clone size: NA; CDR3 length: 16; J gene: TRBJ2-2; D gene: NA; V gene: TRBV7-3; CDR3 protein: CASSPGGALEAGELFF; CDR3 DNA: TGTGCCAGCAGTCCTGGGGGCGCACTGGAGGCCGGGGAGCTGTTTTTT
clone size: NA; CDR3 length: 13; J gene: TRBJ1-1; D gene: NA; V gene: TRBV9; CDR3 protein: CASSADRNTEAFF; CDR3 DNA: TGTGCCAGCAGCGCGGACAGGAACACTGAAGCTTTCTTT
clone size: NA; CDR3 length: 14; J gene: TRBJ1-2; D gene: NA; V gene: TRBV27; CDR3 protein: CASSYLKQGYGYTF; CDR3 DNA: TGTGCCAGCAGTTACCTCAAACAGGGCTATGGCTACACCTTC
clone size: NA; CDR3 length: 15; J gene: TRBJ2-2; D gene: TRBD1; V gene: TRBV5-6; CDR3 protein: CASSLGDRDPGELFF; CDR3 DNA: TGTGCCAGCAGCTTGGGGGACAGGGACCCCGGGGAGCTGTTTTTT
clone size: NA; CDR3 length: 14; J gene: TRBJ2-2; D gene: TRBD1; V gene: TRBV6-1; CDR3 protein: CATDREWNTGELFF; CDR3 DNA: TGTGCCACCGACAGGGAATGGAACACCGGGGAGCTGTTTTTT
clone size: NA; CDR3 length: 14; J gene: TRBJ1-5; D gene: TRBD1; V gene: TRBV27; CDR3 protein: CASSWGQGNQPQHF; CDR3 DNA: TGTGCCAGCAGTTGGGGACAGGGGAATCAGCCCCAGCATTTT
clone size: few; CDR3 length: 16; J gene: TRBJ2-5; D gene: NA; V gene: TRBV28; CDR3 protein: CASSLTVGQNQETQYF; CDR3 DNA: TGTGCCAGCAGTTTAACCGTAGGACAGAACCAAGAGACCCAGTACTTC
clone size: NA; CDR3 length: 12; J gene: TRBJ2-7; D gene: NA; V gene: TRBV27; CDR3 protein: CATNRINGEQYF; CDR3 DNA: TGTGCCACGAACAGAATCAACGGCGAGCAGTACTTC
clone size: few; CDR3 length: 21; J gene: TRBJ2-2; D gene: NA; V gene: TRBV21-1; CDR3 protein: CASSKDLHFGGLPRNTGELFF; CDR3 DNA: TGTGCCAGCAGCAAAGATTTACATTTTGGGGGACTTCCAAGGAACACCGGGGAGCTGTTTTTT
clone size: NA; CDR3 length: 16; J gene: TRBJ1-1; D gene: TRBD1; V gene: TRBV18; CDR3 protein: CASSQGTGPFYTEAFF; CDR3 DNA: TGTGCCAGCTCTCAGGGGACAGGCCCTTTCTACACTGAAGCTTTCTTT
clone size: NA; CDR3 length: 16; J gene: TRBJ1-2; D gene: TRBD1; V gene: TRBV28; CDR3 protein: CASSLSGPGQGLDYTF; CDR3 DNA: TGTGCCAGCAGTTTATCCGGACCGGGACAGGGACTGGACTACACCTTC
clone size: NA; CDR3 length: 14; J gene: TRBJ1-1; D gene: NA; V gene: TRBV5-1; CDR3 protein: CASSSSGGRTEAFF; CDR3 DNA: TGCGCCAGCAGCTCCTCCGGGGGGCGGACTGAAGCTTTCTTT
clone size: NA; CDR3 length: 15; J gene: TRBJ1-1; D gene: NA; V gene: TRBV27; CDR3 protein: CASSFRSGVNTEAFF; CDR3 DNA: TGTGCCAGCAGTTTCAGGTCAGGGGTGAACACTGAAGCTTTCTTT
clone size: NA; CDR3 length: 14; J gene: TRBJ2-3; D gene: NA; V gene: TRBV4-2; CDR3 protein: CASSQPTAADTQYF; CDR3 DNA: TGTGCCAGCAGCCAGCCCACTGCGGCCGATACGCAGTATTTT
clone size: NA; CDR3 length: 14; J gene: TRBJ2-7; D gene: TRBD1; V gene: TRBV28; CDR3 protein: CASSSGTGIYEQYF; CDR3 DNA: TGTGCCAGCAGCTCCGGGACAGGGATCTACGAGCAGTACTTC
clone size: NA; CDR3 length: 12; J gene: TRBJ2-2; D gene: NA; V gene: TRBV11-2; CDR3 protein: CASSSVGAELFF; CDR3 DNA: TGTGCCAGCAGTTCTGTTGGAGCGGAGCTGTTTTTT
clone size: NA; CDR3 length: 13; J gene: TRBJ2-3; D gene: NA; V gene: TRBV28; CDR3 protein: CASSPLSPDTQYF; CDR3 DNA: TGTGCCAGCAGTCCCCTATCCCCAGATACGCAGTATTTT